These 19 T cell receptor beta chains share one sample of origin, sequenced in a study of CD8+ T cells in alopecia areata. Extraction and reverse transcription of RNA yielded cDNA as the sequencing template. TCRdb's table, derived via immunoSEQ multiplex PCR, lists solely in-frame clones and lacks some. The table includes about 200,000 clones, 50% to 70% detected once. The sequencing used CD4+ T cells sorted from blood, collected at week 0. All receptors come from a human donor with alopecia areata.

The chain links TRBV5-1 to TRBJ1-1; TRBD1 aligns across 8 bases. Germline values: CDR1 SGHRS, CDR2 YFSETQ. This CDR3 has 16 amino acids. Losses at the gene ends were 1 base for V and 2 bases for J; bases not matched to a gene: 7. The CDR3 DNA reads as TGCGCCAGCAGCTTGACCTGGGGACAGGTTAACACTGAAGCTTTCTTT. Protein: CASSLTWGQVNTEAFF. Full variable domain (rest looked up from reference TRBV5-1 and TRBJ1-1): KAGVTQTPRYLIKTRGQQVTLSCSPISGHRSVSWYQQTPGQGLQFLFEYFSETQRNKGNFPGRFSGRQFSNSRSEMNVSTLELGDSALYLCASSLTWGQVNTEAFFGQGTRLTVV.

Only a few counts were recorded for this clone. The chain uses TRBV30 and TRBJ2-7; 9 bases are shared with TRBD2. The CDR3 is 15 amino acids. The ends lost 1 base at V and 2 bases at J; junction bases unmatched: 6. CDR1 is GTSNPN and CDR2 is SVGIG in the germline V gene (reference sequence). CDR3 sequence: CAWSGKSGGTYEQYF. The DNA for the CDR3 is TGTGCCTGGAGTGGGAAAAGCGGGGGGACCTACGAGCAGTACTTC.

The chain has TRBV9 and TRBJ2-5; D tentatively reads TRBD1 or TRBD2 (5 bases each). The germline V and J ends were trimmed by 3 bases and 5 bases, with 14 bases remaining between them. The germline V gene has CDR1 SGDLS and CDR2 YYNGEE. The CDR3 covers 14 residues. In nucleotides, the CDR3 is TGTGCCAGCAGCGCTCAGGGAGTAGGGGAGACCCAGTACTTC. Translated, it gives CASSAQGVGETQYF. The complete variable domain, with remaining parts taken from reference TRBV9 and TRBJ2-5, reads DSGVTQTPKHLITATGQRVTLRCSPRSGDLSVYWYQQSLDQGLQFLIQYYNGEERAKGNILERFSAQQFPDLHSELNLSSLELGDSALYFCASSAQGVGETQYFGPGTRLLVL.

The V call is TRBV18, the J call TRBJ2-2, with TRBD1 identical over 8 bases. There are 14 residues in the CDR3. Trimming cost V 3 bases and J 7 bases; bases outside gene matches: 4. Germline CDR1 reads KGHSH; CDR2 reads LQKENI. The CDR3 bases are TGTGCCAGCTCACCTTGGACAGGGCACGGGGAGCTGTTTTTT. It codes for CASSPWTGHGELFF. The whole variable domain, remainder taken from reference TRBV18 and TRBJ2-2, is NAGVMQNPRHLVRRRGQEARLRCSPMKGHSHVYWYRQLPEEGLKFMVYLQKENIIDESGMPKERFSAEFPKEGPSILRIQQVVRGDSAAYFCASSPWTGHGELFFGEGSRLTVL.

This clone was seen once. This chain uses TRBV2 with TRBJ1-2, with D perhaps TRBD1 (6 bases). This CDR3 has 14 amino acids. CDR1 is SNHLY, CDR2 FYNNEI, per germline. The V gene lost 4 bases and the J gene lost 2 bases, with 11 bases spanning the gap. The CDR3 coding sequence is TGTGCCAGCAGTGGACAGGCTTGGAACTATGGCTACACCTTC. Translation gives CASSGQAWNYGYTF. Looking up the rest from reference TRBV2 and TRBJ1-2 gives the full variable domain: EPEVTQTPSHQVTQMGQEVILRCVPISNHLYFYWYRQILGQKVEFLVSFYNNEISEKSEIFDDQFSVERPDGSNFTLKIRSTKLEDSAMYFCASSGQAWNYGYTFGSGTRLTVV.

This clone was observed a handful of times. The V call is TRBV25-1, the J call TRBJ2-3; D gene unclear. Per germline, CDR1 MGHDK and CDR2 SYGVNS. The CDR3 is 12 amino acids. V lost 3 bases and J 7 bases, leaving 8 bases between the germline ends. CDR3 in DNA: TGTGCCAGCAGTGACAACACGCATACGCAGTATTTT. Residues: CASSDNTHTQYF.

This chain connects TRBV29-1 to TRBJ2-7, with D unclear. Looked up from germline, CDR1 is SQVTM and CDR2 is ANQGSEA. V gave up 4 bases and J gave up 3 bases, with 10 bases separating them. This CDR3 is built from 12 residues. CDR3 in DNA: TGCAGCGTTGTAGGACCTAACTACGAGCAGTACTTC. This translates into CSVVGPNYEQYF.

There are a few counts of this clone. The genes are TRBV29-1 and TRBJ2-1, with TRBD2 matching 8 bases. This CDR3 comprises 13 residues. The junction had 4 bases not matched to a gene; V was cut back by 6 bases and J by 3 bases. Looked up from germline, CDR1 is SQVTM and CDR2 is ANQGSEA. CDR3 loop: CSVSGRGYNEQFF. The CDR3 DNA sequence: TGCAGCGTCAGCGGGAGAGGCTACAATGAGCAGTTCTTC.

This chain uses TRBV19 with TRBJ2-6; tentatively, D is TRBD1 (6 bases). CDR3 length: 17 amino acids. V lost 5 bases to trimming and J lost 0 bases, with 14 bases between them. Germline V gives CDR1 LNHDA, CDR2 SQIVND (reference sequence). DNA of the CDR3: TGTGCCAGTAGTCCCCTGGACAGATTCTCTGGGGCCAACGTCCTGACTTTC. It encodes CASSPLDRFSGANVLTF.

The gene calls are TRBV29-1 and TRBJ2-2, with 7 bases fitting TRBD2. This CDR3 contains 16 residues. CDR1 and CDR2 (germline): SQVTM, ANQGSEA. The ends lost 4 bases at V and 1 base at J; junction bases unmatched: 9. CDR3 region: CSVGAGREENTGELFF. CDR3 DNA sequence: TGCAGCGTTGGAGCAGGGAGGGAGGAGAACACCGGGGAGCTGTTTTTT.

The chain combines TRBV14 with TRBJ2-3; 8 nucleotides align to TRBD1. Germline assignment: CDR1 SGHDN and CDR2 FVKESK. This CDR3 has 18 residues. V lost 1 base to trimming and J lost 4 bases; unmatched junction nucleotides: 13. The CDR3: CASSQVQGRGRLSDTQYF. The CDR3 region has the DNA TGTGCCAGCAGCCAAGTTCAGGGCAGGGGGCGTCTGTCAGATACGCAGTATTTT.

The chain carries TRBV5-6 and TRBJ2-7; TRBD2 agrees at 9 bases. The CDR3 length is 14 residues. V shed 1 base, J shed 7 bases, and the junction held 6 bases outside the gene matches. CDR1 is SGHDT and CDR2 is YYEEEE in the germline V gene. CDR3 bases: TGTGCCAGCAGCTTGCTAGCGGGGCAAAAAGAGCAGTACTTC. It translates to CASSLLAGQKEQYF.

This rearrangement joins TRBV25-1 to TRBJ1-1; no clear D. There are 11 residues in the CDR3. CDR1 and CDR2 (germline): MGHDK, SYGVNS. Trimming cost V 6 bases and J 4 bases, with 6 bases left between them. DNA for the CDR3: TGTGCCAGCAGGGGCCCCACTGAAGCTTTCTTT. Protein: CASRGPTEAFF.

The chain links TRBV30 to TRBJ2-1; D call uncertain. V was shortened by 3 bases and J by 5 bases, with 14 bases between the two germline ends. Germline V gene sequence: CDR1 GTSNPN, CDR2 SVGIG (reference sequence). This CDR3 has 14 residues. The CDR3 nucleotides read TGTGCCTGGAGCCCTAGGGCCATCAACAATGAGCAGTTCTTC. Translating it yields CAWSPRAINNEQFF.

V and J are TRBV7-3 and TRBJ1-2; TRBD1 agrees at 9 bases. Germline CDR1 is SGHTA and CDR2 is FQGTGA. This CDR3 has 14 residues. Trimming took 5 bases from V and 4 from J; bases not matched to a gene: 5. CDR3 loop: CASSAWGQGYGYTF. CDR3 coding DNA: TGTGCCAGCAGCGCATGGGGACAGGGCTATGGCTACACCTTC.

The DNA for the CDR3 is TGTGCCTGCCCGGGGTTCGCGAACACCGGGGAGCTGTTTTTT. Translated, it gives CACPGFANTGELFF. The gene calls are TRBV30 and TRBJ2-2; TRBD2 might be the D (5 bases). The V gene's germline CDR1 is GTSNPN and CDR2 SVGIG (reference sequence). The CDR3 has 14 amino acids. Trimming removed 6 bases from V and 0 bases from J, with 11 bases in between.

This rearrangement joins TRBV4-2 to TRBJ2-7; 10 nucleotides match TRBD2. V lost 0 bases to trimming and J lost 2 bases; unmatched junction nucleotides: 4. Germline V gives CDR1 LGHNA, CDR2 YNFKEQ. The CDR3 covers 16 residues. CDR3 coding DNA: TGTGCCAGCAGCCAAGAATGGAGCGGGGGGGCCTACGAGCAGTACTTC. This codes for CASSQEWSGGAYEQYF.

This sequence joins TRBV27 and TRBJ2-7; TRBD2 matches at 11 bases. There are 15 residues in the CDR3. Per the germline V gene, CDR1 is MNHEY and CDR2 is SMNVEV (reference sequence). The V segment lost 6 bases and the J segment 2 bases; nucleotides outside the gene matches: 6. The CDR3 loop reads CASRLAGVNPYEQYF. CDR3 sequence (DNA): TGTGCCAGCAGACTAGCGGGGGTTAATCCCTACGAGCAGTACTTC.

This clone has only a few counts. At one of its ends the junction is not consistent with the germline gene, which may arise from a read error. The V and J genes are TRBV28 and TRBJ2-7, with D perhaps given as TRBD1 or TRBD2 (5 bases each). Germline CDR1 MDHEN, CDR2 SYDVKM. The CDR3 covers 14 residues. The CDR3 loop reads CASTLPGRIYEQYF. The CDR3 nucleotides read TGTGCCAGCACTTTACCGGGACGGATCTACGAGCAGTACTTC.